The rows below give T cell receptor beta chains drawn from one sample of a study of blood T cell repertoires in COVID-19. Generated by immunoSEQ multiplex PCR, the TCRdb table keeps only in-frame clones and is missing some. Of fewer than 350,000 clones in the sample, 90% were seen once. Sequenced input: PBMCs or T cells enriched from blood (not recorded which). These receptors were taken from a woman younger than 30 with acute COVID-19. Each CDR3 is given with its conserved first and last residue. The order of the fields is CDR3 protein, V gene.

CASSGGLTSYEQYF	TRBV9
CATSDKDRVSGYTF	TRBV24-1
CASSSPGTANYGYTF	TRBV28
CASSENLGAGGRAVTQYF	TRBV2
CASGPSRTGWEETQYF	TRBV12-5
CASSFQIPTGSLEQFF	TRBV28
CASSLRQLIHTDTQYF	TRBV28
CASSLRGTYGYTF	TRBV5-6
CASTTGGARAFF	TRBV3-1/TRBV3-2
CASSQYGLAGYNEQFF	TRBV7-8
CASWEGPFTGELFF	TRBV6-5
CASSIVAGQNEQFF	TRBV19
CASRPTGTGVGNQPQHF	TRBV27
CASTGGSNTGELFF	TRBV6-5
CASSTSPSGRVRTGEEQFF	TRBV28
CASSYSPQGGDTGELFF	TRBV6-2/TRBV6-3
CASSDPAPLYLYEQYF	TRBV6-1
CATSLAGPYEQYF	TRBV5-1
CASSLVLQDSDTNQPQHF	TRBV5-1
CASSSLAQGNHEQYF	TRBV5-1
CASSKAQYRQGAYPPYPDYNEQFF	TRBV21-1
CASSLEVLHGGQYF	TRBV7-9
CASSLGALAGNEQFF	TRBV7-2
CASSIQGTQETQYF	TRBV19
CASSLTGGNTGELFF	TRBV27
CASSLLGHYEQYF	TRBV7-9
CASSHQDSEYEQYF	TRBV4-1
CASSPRTDYEQYF	TRBV7-8
CASSSGTGTYQETQYF	TRBV5-4
CASSQSGVRGEKLFF	TRBV3-1/TRBV3-2
CAWTGPPGINSPLHF	TRBV30
CASSQGAGQGYGYTF	TRBV3-1/TRBV3-2
CASAPRDRVKSPLHF	TRBV27
CASSSPSHEQFF	TRBV9